These 8 T cell receptor beta chains came from one sample sequenced in a study of radiation and T cells in renal cell carcinoma. The protocol was immunoSEQ multiplex PCR, while the TCRdb copy is restricted to in-frame clones and leaves out a portion. The repertoire has roughly 120,000 clones, roughly 85% of them found once; the top ten carry 3%. Noted time point: baseline pretreatment blood. Indicated treatment: 15 Gy SBRT to primary tumor, nephrectomy 4 weeks later. Sequenced here: blood, sampled from a patient whose treatment included radiotherapy and nephrectomy. These receptors were collected from a woman in her fifties or sixties with renal cell carcinoma.

The CDR3 sequence: CASSEGQGSYEQYF. The CDR3 DNA reads as TGTGCCAGCAGTGAAGGTCAGGGCTCCTACGAGCAGTACTTC. The chain links TRBV2 to TRBJ2-7, with D perhaps matching TRBD1 (5 bases). V was cut by 1 base and J by 0 bases, with 7 bases left in between. CDR1 and CDR2 from the germline V gene are SNHLY and FYNNEI. This CDR3 region has 14 residues.

As to this clone: One end of the junction does not line up with germline, which may come from a read error. The chain carries TRBV9 and TRBJ2-1, with 15 bases fitting TRBD2. This CDR3 is built from 16 residues. Germline V gene lookup returns CDR1 SGDLS and CDR2 YYNGEE. The CDR3 region has the DNA TGTGCCAGTAGCGTGGGGACTAGCGGGGGGTCCAATGAGCAGTTCTTC. Translated: CASSVGTSGGSNEQFF.

The genes are TRBV19 and TRBJ1-5, with D possibly matching TRBD1 (6 bases). The V gene's germline CDR1 is LNHDA and CDR2 SQIVND (reference sequence). CDR3 size: 14 residues. V dropped 3 bases and J dropped 5 bases, with 11 bases sitting between them. The CDR3 bases are TGTGCCAGTAGTATCAGGGGCCCGGATCAGCCCCAGCATTTT. Its protein product is CASSIRGPDQPQHF.

The rearrangement uses TRBV2 and TRBJ2-7; D gene ambiguous. Trimming shortened V by 2 bases and J by 5 bases, and 7 bases separated the two germline ends. This CDR3 is built from 12 residues. Per germline, CDR1 SNHLY and CDR2 FYNNEI. The CDR3 DNA sequence: TGTGCCAGCAGTGAATGGCAAAACGAGCAGTACTTC. This gives the protein CASSEWQNEQYF.

V is TRBV7-9 and J is TRBJ2-7; 9 nucleotides agree with TRBD1. Germline assignment: CDR1 SEHNR and CDR2 FQNEAQ (reference sequence). V lost 3 bases, J lost 7 bases, and 7 bases stayed unmatched. The CDR3 is 14 residues long. The CDR3 DNA is TGTGCCAGCAGCTTGACAGGGGGATTATCGGAGCAGTACTTC. As protein: CASSLTGGLSEQYF.

The chain is built from TRBV7-8 and TRBJ2-5, with no clear D. This CDR3 has 15 residues. The V and J ends lost 0 bases and 1 base respectively, with 9 bases between them. CDR1 and CDR2 from the germline V gene are SGHVS and FQNEAQ. In DNA, the CDR3 is TGTGCCAGCAGCTTAGCGGACGGTTCCCAAGAGACCCAGTACTTC. Protein: CASSLADGSQETQYF.

The rearrangement joins TRBV5-1 to TRBJ1-4; D gene uncertain. The CDR3 totals 16 residues. Germline-derived CDR1 and CDR2 are SGHRS and YFSETQ. Trimming cost V 0 bases and J 0 bases, with 9 bases left between them. The CDR3 protein is CASSLVSSATNEKLFF. CDR3 in DNA: TGCGCCAGCAGCTTGGTTTCTAGTGCAACTAATGAAAAACTGTTTTTT.

The chain joins TRBV4-1 to TRBJ2-7, with D possibly TRBD2 on 6 matching bases. Germline CDR1 MGHRA, CDR2 YSYEKL. Deletions cut 4 bases from V and 2 bases from J, with 21 bases between. There are 17 residues in the CDR3. In DNA, the CDR3 is TGCGCCAGCAGCCCTCAAGAGCCCCGGGGGACGACCTACGAGCAGTACTTC. This codes for CASSPQEPRGTTYEQYF.